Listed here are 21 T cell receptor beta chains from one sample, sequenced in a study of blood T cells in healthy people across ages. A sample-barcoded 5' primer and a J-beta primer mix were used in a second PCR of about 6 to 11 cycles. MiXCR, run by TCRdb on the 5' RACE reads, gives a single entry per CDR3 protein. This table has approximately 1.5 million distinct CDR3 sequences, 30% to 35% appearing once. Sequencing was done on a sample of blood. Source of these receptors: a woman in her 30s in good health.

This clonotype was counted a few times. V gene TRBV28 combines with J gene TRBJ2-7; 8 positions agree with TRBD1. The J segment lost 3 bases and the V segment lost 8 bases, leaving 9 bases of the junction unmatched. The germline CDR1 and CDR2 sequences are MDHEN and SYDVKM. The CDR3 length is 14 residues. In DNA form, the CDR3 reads TGTGCCAGCCGCCATCAGGGGGCTAACTACGAGCAGTACTTC. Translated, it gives CASRHQGANYEQYF.

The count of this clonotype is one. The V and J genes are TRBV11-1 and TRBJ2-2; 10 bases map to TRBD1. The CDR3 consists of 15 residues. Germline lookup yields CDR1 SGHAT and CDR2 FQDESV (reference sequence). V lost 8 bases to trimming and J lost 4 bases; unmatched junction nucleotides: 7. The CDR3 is CASAPGQGITGELFF. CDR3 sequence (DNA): TGTGCCAGCGCACCGGGACAGGGGATCACCGGGGAGCTGTTTTTT.

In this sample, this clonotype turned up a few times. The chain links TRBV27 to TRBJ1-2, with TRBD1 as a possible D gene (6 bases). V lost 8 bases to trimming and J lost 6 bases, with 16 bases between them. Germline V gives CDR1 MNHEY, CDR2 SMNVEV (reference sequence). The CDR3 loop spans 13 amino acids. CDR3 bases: TGTGCCAGCGGCGAGCAGGGGAGAGATGGCTACACCTTC. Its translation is CASGEQGRDGYTF.

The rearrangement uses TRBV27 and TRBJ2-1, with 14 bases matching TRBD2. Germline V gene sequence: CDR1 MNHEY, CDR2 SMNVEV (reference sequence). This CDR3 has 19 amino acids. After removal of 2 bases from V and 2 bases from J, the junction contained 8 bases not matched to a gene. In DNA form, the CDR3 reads TGTGCCAGCAGTTTAGGGGGGACTAGCGGGAGAGGTGCCTACAATGAGCAGTTCTTC. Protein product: CASSLGGTSGRGAYNEQFF.

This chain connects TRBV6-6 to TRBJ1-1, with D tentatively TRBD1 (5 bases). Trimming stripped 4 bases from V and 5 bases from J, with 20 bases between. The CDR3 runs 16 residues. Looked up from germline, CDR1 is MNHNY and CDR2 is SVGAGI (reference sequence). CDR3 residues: CASSSTSGLMGTEAFF. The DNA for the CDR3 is TGTGCCAGCAGTTCCACTTCGGGGCTTATGGGGACTGAAGCTTTCTTT.

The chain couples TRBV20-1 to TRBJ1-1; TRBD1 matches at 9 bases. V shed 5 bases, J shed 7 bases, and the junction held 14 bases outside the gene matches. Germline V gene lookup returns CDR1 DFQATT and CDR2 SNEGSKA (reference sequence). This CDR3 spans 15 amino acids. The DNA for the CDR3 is TGCAGTGCTCCACCCCCGGACAGGGGTCTGGGTGAAGCTTTCTTT. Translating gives CSAPPPDRGLGEAFF.

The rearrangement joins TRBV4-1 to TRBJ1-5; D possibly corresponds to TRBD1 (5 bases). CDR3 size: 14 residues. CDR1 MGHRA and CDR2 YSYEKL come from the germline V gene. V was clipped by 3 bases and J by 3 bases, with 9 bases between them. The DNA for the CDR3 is TGCGCCAGCAGCCAGGACACCTACAATCAGCCCCAGCATTTT. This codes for CASSQDTYNQPQHF.

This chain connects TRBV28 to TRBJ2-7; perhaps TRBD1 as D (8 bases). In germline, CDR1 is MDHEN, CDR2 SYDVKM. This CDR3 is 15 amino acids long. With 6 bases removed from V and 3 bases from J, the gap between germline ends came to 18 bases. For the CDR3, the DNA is TGTGCCAGCAGACGGACAGGGAGGGGGTACTACGAGCAGTACTTC. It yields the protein CASRRTGRGYYEQYF.

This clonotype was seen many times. DNA of the CDR3: TGCAGTGCGTATCCCCGTGGATTATCCTACAATGAGCAGTTCTTC. This codes for CSAYPRGLSYNEQFF. The chain uses TRBV20-1 and TRBJ2-1; no reliable D call. Looked up from germline, CDR1 is DFQATT and CDR2 is SNEGSKA (reference sequence). The CDR3 is made up of 15 amino acids. Trimming removed 6 bases at V and 1 base at J, with 16 bases between.

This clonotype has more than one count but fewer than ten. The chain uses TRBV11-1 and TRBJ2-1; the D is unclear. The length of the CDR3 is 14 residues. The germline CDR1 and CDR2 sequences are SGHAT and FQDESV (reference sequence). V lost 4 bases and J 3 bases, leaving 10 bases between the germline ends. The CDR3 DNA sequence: TGTGCCAGCAGCTACGTGACCTTCTACAATGAGCAGTTCTTC. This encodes CASSYVTFYNEQFF.

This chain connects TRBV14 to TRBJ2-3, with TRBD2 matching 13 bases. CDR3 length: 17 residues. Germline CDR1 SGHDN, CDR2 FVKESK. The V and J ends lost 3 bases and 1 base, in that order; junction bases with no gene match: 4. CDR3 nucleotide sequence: TGTGCCAGCAGCCAGGAGGGGACTAGCGGGGGCACAGATACGCAGTATTTT. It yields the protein CASSQEGTSGGTDTQYF.

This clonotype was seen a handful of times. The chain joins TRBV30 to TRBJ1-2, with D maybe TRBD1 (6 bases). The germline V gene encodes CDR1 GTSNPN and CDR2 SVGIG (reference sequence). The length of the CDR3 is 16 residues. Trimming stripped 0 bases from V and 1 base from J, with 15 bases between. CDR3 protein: CAWSVLPGDINYGYTF. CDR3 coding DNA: TGTGCCTGGAGTGTACTCCCAGGGGATATTAACTATGGCTACACCTTC.

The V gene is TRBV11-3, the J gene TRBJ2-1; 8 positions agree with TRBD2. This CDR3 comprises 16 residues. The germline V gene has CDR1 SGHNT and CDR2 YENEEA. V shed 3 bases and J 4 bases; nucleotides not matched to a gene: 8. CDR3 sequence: CASSFSSGAPYNEQFF. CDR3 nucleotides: TGTGCCAGCAGCTTTAGTAGCGGGGCGCCATACAATGAGCAGTTCTTC.

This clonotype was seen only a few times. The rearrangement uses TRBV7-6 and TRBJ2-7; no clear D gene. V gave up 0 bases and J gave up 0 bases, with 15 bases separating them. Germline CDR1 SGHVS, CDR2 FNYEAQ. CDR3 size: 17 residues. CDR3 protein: CASSLAIDKQPSYEQYF. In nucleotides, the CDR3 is TGTGCCAGCAGCTTAGCGATAGACAAGCAACCCTCCTACGAGCAGTACTTC.

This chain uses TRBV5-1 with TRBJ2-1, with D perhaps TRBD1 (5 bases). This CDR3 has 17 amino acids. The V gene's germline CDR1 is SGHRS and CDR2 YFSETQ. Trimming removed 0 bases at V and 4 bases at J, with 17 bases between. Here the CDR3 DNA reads TGCGCCAGCAGCTTGGCGGAACAGGCCATGGGGTACAATGAGCAGTTCTTC. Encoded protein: CASSLAEQAMGYNEQFF.

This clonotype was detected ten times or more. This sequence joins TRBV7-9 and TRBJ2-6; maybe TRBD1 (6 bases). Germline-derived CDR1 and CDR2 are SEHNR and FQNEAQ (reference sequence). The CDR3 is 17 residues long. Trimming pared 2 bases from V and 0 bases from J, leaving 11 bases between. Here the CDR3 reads CASSLLLQGSGANVLTF. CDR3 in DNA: TGTGCCAGCAGCTTACTTCTACAGGGCTCTGGGGCCAACGTCCTGACTTTC.

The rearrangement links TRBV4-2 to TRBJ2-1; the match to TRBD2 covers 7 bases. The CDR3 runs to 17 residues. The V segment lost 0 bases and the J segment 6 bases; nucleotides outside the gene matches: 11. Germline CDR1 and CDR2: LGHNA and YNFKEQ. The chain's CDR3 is CASSQEEAGFGFNEQFF. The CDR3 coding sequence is TGTGCCAGCAGCCAAGAAGAAGCGGGGTTCGGGTTCAATGAGCAGTTCTTC.

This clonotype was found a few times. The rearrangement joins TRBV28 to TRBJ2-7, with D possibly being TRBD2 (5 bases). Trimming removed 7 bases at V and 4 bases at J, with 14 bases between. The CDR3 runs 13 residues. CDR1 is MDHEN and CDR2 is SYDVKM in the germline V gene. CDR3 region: CASNIAWRYEQYF. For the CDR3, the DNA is TGTGCCAGCAACATAGCATGGAGGTACGAGCAGTACTTC. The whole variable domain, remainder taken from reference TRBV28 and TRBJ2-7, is DVKVTQSSRYLVKRTGEKVFLECVQDMDHENMFWYRQDPGLGLRLIYFSYDVKMKEKGDIPEGYSVSREKKERFSLILESASTNQTSMYLCASNIAWRYEQYFGPGTRLTVT.

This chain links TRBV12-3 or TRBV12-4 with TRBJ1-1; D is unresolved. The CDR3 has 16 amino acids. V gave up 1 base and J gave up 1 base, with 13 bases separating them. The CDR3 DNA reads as TGTGCCAGCAGTTTAGAGGGCGTTACGACGAACACTGAAGCTTTCTTT. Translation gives CASSLEGVTTNTEAFF.

For the CDR3, the DNA is TGCGCCAGCGCACGTGACAGGGGTACTAATGAAAAACTGTTTTTT. Translated: CASARDRGTNEKLFF. The chain uses TRBV5-1 and TRBJ1-4; the match to TRBD1 covers 8 bases. The V gene end was trimmed by 7 bases and the J gene end by 2 bases; junction bases not matched to a gene: 7. The CDR3 sequence is 15 residues long. Per the germline V gene, CDR1 is SGHRS and CDR2 is YFSETQ.

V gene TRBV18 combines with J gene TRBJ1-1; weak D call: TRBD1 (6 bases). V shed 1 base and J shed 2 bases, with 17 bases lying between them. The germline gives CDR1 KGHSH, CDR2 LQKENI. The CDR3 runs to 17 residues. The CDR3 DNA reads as TGTGCCAGCTCACCACGGGTGGCGGACAGCGATAACACTGAAGCTTTCTTT. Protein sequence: CASSPRVADSDNTEAFF.